This T cell receptor (beta chain) was observed in a study of cytomegalovirus exposure and HLA in healthy donors. Whole-study results and caveats: Presence/absence analyses rested on an assumption that sequencing depth was roughly uniform across donors. The investigators catalogued 150 to 200 TCR beta chains as cytomegalovirus-associated. As a later analysis revealed, most CMV-associated TCR beta chains appeared HLA-restricted. The Asian-associated ancestry cluster reportedly had fewer N-insertions than the approximately 670-donor mean in a later analysis.

This CDR3 contains 16 residues. CDR1 and CDR2 from the germline V gene are SGHRS and YFSETQ. V was clipped by 4 bases and J by 4 bases; unmatched bases: 9. The PCR used 60 Vbeta and 13 Jbeta primers. Assay: immunoSEQ multiplex PCR; the TCRdb copy retains only in-frame clones and omits some. The data hold 99,000 or so clones, with about 13% observed a single time. With regard to this clone: Its target is unknown.

The sample was PBMCs. The source of this sequence is a middle-aged man in good health and CMV-seropositive. V gene TRBV5-1 combines with J gene TRBJ2-2, with TRBD2 identical over 8 bases. The CDR3: CASSPVRGLVTGELFF. DNA of the CDR3: TGCGCCAGCAGCCCAGTGAGGGGACTAGTCACCGGGGAGCTGTTTTTT.